This T cell receptor (beta chain) derives from a study of human T cells and chemical hapten exposure. Per germline, CDR1 SEHNR and CDR2 FQNEAQ (reference sequence). V lost 5 bases and J lost 2; bases outside the gene matches: 5. The CDR3 covers 15 residues. Study-wide results and limits: Expanded TCR counts at PT1 were positively correlated with the patch test score.

This clonotype appeared many times. What it binds is unknown. Time point meaning: pre-sensitization, week 0. Treatment defined: therapeutic diphenylcyclopropenone sensitization with weekly scalp DPC. TCRdb analysed the RACE reads with MiXCR anew, one entry per CDR3 protein. The repertoire holds 300,000 to 400,000 distinct CDR3 sequences, with about 5.1% as singletons. The receptor was derived from a woman between 50 and 59 years old with alopecia areata. Some clones in this sample may be carry-over from other donors' samples. The sample consisted of whole blood, taken in connection with sensitization to the hapten diphenylcyclopropenone (DPC). The J gene is TRBJ2-5, the V gene TRBV7-9; 10 nucleotides agree with TRBD2. The CDR3 protein is CASSPPLAGQETQYF. The CDR3 DNA follows: TGTGCCAGCAGCCCCCCACTAGCGGGACAAGAGACCCAGTACTTC.